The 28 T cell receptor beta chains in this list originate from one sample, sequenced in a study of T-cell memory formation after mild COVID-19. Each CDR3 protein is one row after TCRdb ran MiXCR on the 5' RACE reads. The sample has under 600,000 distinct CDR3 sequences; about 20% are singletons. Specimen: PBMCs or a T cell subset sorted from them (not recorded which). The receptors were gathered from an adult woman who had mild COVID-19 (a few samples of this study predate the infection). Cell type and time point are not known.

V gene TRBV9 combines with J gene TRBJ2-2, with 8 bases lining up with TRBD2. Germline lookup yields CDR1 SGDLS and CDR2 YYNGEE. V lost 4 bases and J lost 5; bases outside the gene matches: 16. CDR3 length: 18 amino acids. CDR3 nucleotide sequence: TGTGCCAGCAGCCAACCGCGGGGGGCGGGGGAGACTACCGGGGAGCTGTTTTTT. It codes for CASSQPRGAGETTGELFF.

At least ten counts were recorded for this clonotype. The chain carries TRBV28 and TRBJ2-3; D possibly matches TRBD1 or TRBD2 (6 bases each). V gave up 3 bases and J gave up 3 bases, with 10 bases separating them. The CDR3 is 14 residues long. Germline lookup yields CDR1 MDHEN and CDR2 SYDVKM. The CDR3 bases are TGTGCCAGCAGTTTGGGGGGCCGTACAGATACGCAGTATTTT. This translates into CASSLGGRTDTQYF.

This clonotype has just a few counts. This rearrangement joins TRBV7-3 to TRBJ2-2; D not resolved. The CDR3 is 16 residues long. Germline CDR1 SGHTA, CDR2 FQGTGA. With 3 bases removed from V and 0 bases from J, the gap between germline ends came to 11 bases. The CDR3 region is CASSLVPSPNTGELFF. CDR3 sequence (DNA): TGTGCCAGCAGCTTGGTTCCATCCCCGAACACCGGGGAGCTGTTTTTT.

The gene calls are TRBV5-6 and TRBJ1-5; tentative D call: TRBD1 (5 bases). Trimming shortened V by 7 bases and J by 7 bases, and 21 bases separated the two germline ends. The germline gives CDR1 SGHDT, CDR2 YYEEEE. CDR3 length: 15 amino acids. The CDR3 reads CASQPGGGGRQPQHF. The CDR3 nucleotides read TGTGCCAGCCAACCCGGGGGGGGTGGGCGACAGCCCCAGCATTTT.

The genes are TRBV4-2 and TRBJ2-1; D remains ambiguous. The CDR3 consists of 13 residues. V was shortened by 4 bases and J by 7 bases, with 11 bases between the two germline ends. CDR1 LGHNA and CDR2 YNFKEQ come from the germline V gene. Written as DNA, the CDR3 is TGTGCCAGCAGCCCCGCGGCGGCAAATGAGCAGTTCTTC. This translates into CASSPAAANEQFF.

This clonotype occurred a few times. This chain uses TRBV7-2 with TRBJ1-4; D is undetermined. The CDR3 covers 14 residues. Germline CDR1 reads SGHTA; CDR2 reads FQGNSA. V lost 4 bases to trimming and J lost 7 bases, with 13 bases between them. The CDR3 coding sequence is TGTGCCAGCAGCTGGGAGTGGGCCGGTGAAAAACTGTTTTTT. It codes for CASSWEWAGEKLFF.

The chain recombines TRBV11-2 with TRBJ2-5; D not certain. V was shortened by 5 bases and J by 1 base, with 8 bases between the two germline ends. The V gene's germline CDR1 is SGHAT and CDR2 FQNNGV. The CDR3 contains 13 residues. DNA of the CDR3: TGTGCCAGCAGCAAGACCCCCCAAGAGACCCAGTACTTC. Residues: CASSKTPQETQYF.

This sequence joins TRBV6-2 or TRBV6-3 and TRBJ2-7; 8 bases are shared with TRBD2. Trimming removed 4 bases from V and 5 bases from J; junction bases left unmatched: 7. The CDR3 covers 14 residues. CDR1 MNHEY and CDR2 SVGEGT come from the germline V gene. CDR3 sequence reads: CASSLAGIGDEQYF. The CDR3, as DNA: TGTGCCAGCAGTTTAGCGGGAATTGGAGACGAGCAGTACTTC.

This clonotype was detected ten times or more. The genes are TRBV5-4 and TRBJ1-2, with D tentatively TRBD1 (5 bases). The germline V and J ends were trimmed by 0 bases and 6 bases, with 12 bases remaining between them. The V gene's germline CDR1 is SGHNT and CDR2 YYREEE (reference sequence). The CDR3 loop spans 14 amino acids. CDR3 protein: CASSLAGGRDGYTF. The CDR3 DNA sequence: TGTGCCAGCAGCTTGGCGGGTGGCAGGGATGGCTACACCTTC.

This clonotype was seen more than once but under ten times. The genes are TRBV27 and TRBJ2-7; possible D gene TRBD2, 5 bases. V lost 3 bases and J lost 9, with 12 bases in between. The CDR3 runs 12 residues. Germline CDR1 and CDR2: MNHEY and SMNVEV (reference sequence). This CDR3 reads CASSFDGIGQYF. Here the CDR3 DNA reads TGTGCCAGCAGTTTTGACGGGATCGGGCAGTACTTC.

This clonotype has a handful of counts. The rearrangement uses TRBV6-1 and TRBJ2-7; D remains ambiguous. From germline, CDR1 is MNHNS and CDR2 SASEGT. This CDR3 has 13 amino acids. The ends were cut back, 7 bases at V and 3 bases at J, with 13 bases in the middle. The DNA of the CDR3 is TGTGCCAGCACTTCAAGAATGTTCTACGAGCAGTACTTC. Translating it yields CASTSRMFYEQYF.

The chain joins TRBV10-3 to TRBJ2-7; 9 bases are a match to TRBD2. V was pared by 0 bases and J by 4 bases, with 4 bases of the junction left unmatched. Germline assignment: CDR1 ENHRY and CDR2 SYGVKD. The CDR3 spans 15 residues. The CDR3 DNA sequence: TGTGCCATCAGTGAGTCTAGCGGGAGAGGGTACGAGCAGTACTTC. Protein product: CAISESSGRGYEQYF.

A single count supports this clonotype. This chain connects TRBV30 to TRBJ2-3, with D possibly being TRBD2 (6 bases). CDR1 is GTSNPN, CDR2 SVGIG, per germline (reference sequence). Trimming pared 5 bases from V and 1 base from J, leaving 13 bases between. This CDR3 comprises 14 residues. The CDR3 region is CAWVWGGGTDTQYF. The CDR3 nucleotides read TGTGCCTGGGTATGGGGCGGGGGCACAGATACGCAGTATTTT. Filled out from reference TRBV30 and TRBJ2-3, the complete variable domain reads SQTIHQWPATLVQPVGSPLSLECTVEGTSNPNLYWYRQAAGRGLQLLFYSVGIGQISSEVPQNLSASRPQDRQFILSSKKLLLSDSGFYLCAWVWGGGTDTQYFGPGTRLTVL.

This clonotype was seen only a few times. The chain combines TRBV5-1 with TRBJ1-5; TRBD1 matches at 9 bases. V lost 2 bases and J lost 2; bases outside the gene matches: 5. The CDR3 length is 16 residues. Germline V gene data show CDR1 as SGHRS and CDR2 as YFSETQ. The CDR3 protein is CASSLTGGKGNQPQHF. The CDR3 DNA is TGCGCCAGCAGCTTAACAGGGGGCAAGGGCAATCAGCCCCAGCATTTT.

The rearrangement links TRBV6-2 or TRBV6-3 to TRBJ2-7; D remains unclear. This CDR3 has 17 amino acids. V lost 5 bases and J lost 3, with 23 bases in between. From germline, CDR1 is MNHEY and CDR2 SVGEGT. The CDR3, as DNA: TGTGCCAGCAGTCACACCCTGACCATGCGACCTAACTACGAGCAGTACTTC. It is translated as CASSHTLTMRPNYEQYF.

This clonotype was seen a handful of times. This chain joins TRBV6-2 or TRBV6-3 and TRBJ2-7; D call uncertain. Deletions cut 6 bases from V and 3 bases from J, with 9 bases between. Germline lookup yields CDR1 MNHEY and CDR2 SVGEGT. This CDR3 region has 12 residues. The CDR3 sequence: CASRTLGYEQYF. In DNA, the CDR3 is TGTGCCAGCAGAACGCTAGGCTACGAGCAGTACTTC.

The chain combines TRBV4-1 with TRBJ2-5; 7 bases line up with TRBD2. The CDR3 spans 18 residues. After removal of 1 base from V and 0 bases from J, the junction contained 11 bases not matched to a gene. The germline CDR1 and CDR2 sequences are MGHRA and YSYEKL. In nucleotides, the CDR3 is TGCGCCAGCAGCCAAGGTCCGGTAGCGGGCCTACACCAAGAGACCCAGTACTTC. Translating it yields CASSQGPVAGLHQETQYF.

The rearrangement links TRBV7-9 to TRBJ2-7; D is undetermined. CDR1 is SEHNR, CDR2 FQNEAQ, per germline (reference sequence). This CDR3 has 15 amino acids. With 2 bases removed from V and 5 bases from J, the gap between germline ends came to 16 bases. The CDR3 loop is CASSLRSGFQNEQYF. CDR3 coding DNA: TGTGCCAGCAGCTTACGATCCGGTTTCCAGAACGAGCAGTACTTC.

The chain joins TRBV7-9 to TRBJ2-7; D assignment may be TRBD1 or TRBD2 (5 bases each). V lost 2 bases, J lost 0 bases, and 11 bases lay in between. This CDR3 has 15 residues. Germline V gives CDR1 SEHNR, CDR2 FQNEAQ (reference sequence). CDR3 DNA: TGTGCCAGCAGCTTATGGGACGTTAGCTCCTACGAGCAGTACTTC. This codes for CASSLWDVSSYEQYF.

The CDR3 loop reads CASSLRVGARTDTQYF. For the CDR3, the DNA is TGTGCCAGCAGCTTAAGAGTGGGAGCTCGAACAGATACGCAGTATTTT. The chain recombines TRBV7-2 with TRBJ2-3, with TRBD2 as a possible D gene (5 bases). The V end lost 2 bases, the J end lost 3 bases, and 15 bases lay between the germline ends. Germline V CDR1 and CDR2: SGHTA, FQGNSA. CDR3 size: 16 residues.

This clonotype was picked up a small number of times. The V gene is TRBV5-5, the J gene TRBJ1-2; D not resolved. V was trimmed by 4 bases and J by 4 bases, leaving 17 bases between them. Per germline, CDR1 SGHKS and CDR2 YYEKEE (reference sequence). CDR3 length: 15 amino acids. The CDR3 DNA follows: TGTGCCAGCAGCCCTGGACTTCCACCCCCCTATGGCTACACCTTC. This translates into CASSPGLPPPYGYTF.

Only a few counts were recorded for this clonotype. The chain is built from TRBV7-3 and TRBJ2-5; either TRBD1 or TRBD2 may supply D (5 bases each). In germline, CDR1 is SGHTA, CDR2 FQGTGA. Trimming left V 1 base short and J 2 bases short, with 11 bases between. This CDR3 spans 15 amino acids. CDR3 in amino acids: CASSLRGRSQETQYF. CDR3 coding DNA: TGTGCCAGCAGCTTAAGGGGACGTTCGCAAGAGACCCAGTACTTC.

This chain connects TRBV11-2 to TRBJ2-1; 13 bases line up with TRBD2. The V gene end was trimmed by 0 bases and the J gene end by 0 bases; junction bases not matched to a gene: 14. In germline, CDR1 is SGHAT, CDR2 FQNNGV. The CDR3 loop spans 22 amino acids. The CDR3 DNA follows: TGTGCCAGCAGCTTAGACCACTGGGGGACCGGGACTAGCGGGGTCTCCTACAATGAGCAGTTCTTC. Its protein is CASSLDHWGTGTSGVSYNEQFF.

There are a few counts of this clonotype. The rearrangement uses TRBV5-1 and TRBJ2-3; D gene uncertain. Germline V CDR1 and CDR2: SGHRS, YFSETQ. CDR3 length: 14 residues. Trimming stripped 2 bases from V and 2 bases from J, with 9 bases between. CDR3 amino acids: CASSFGSFTDTQYF. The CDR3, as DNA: TGCGCCAGCAGCTTTGGCTCGTTCACAGATACGCAGTATTTT.

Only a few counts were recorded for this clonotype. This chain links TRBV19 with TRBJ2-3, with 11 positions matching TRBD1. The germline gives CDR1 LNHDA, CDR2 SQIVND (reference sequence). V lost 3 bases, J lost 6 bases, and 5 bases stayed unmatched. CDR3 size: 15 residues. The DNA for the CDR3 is TGTGCCAGTAGTATGGGGGACAGGGGGAGGGATACGCAGTATTTT. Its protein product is CASSMGDRGRDTQYF. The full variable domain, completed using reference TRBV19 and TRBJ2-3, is DGGITQSPKYLFRKEGQNVTLSCEQNLNHDAMYWYRQDPGQGLRLIYYSQIVNDFQKGDIAEGYSVSREKKESFPLTVTSAQKNPTAFYLCASSMGDRGRDTQYFGPGTRLTVL.

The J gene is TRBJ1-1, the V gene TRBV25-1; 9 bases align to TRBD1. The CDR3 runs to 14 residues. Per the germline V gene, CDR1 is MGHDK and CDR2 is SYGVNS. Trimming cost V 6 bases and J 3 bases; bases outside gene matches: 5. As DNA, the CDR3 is TGTGCCAGCAGGCCCCGGGACAGGGACACTGAAGCTTTCTTT. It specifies CASRPRDRDTEAFF.

For the CDR3, the DNA is TGTGCCAGCATTGAGCAGGGAAGGACCTACGAGCAGTACTTC. Translated: CASIEQGRTYEQYF. The chain uses TRBV2 and TRBJ2-7, with D possibly being TRBD1 (5 bases). V was pared by 7 bases and J by 2 bases, with 15 bases between. The CDR3 loop spans 14 amino acids. Germline lookup yields CDR1 SNHLY and CDR2 FYNNEI.

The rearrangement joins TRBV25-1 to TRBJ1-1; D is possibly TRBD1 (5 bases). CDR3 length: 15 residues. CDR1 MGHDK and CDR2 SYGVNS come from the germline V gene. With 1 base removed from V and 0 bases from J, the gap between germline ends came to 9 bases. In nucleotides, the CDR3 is TGTGCCAGCAGTGAATGGGTGGGACTGAACACTGAAGCTTTCTTT. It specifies CASSEWVGLNTEAFF.